This T cell receptor (beta chain) was observed in a study of blood T cells in healthy people across ages. Notes on the study in general: Investigators viewed diversity estimates from one million T cells as underestimates, the study reported.

The germline V gene encodes CDR1 SGHDN and CDR2 FVKESK. The CDR3 spans 15 residues. V trimming: 4 bases; J trimming: 7 bases; junction bases outside the gene matches: 7. About this clonotype: Its matching antigen is unknown.

A second about 7 to 11 cycle PCR used barcoded and J-beta primers. All samples yielded 3 million or more CDR3-containing paired-end reads. TCRdb redid the calling of the 5' RACE reads with MiXCR, one entry per CDR3 protein. The sample carries some 800,000 distinct CDR3 sequences, 40% to 50% recorded once. Each individual donor underwent a draw of roughly 10 milliliters of peripheral blood. Per sample, at least 5 micrograms of total RNA were extracted. The sequence was obtained from a man between 60 and 75 years old in good health. The sequenced sample consisted of blood. The chain uses TRBV14 and TRBJ2-4; TRBD1 agrees at 10 bases. The chain's CDR3 is CASSPRQGARNIQYF. Written as DNA, the CDR3 is TGTGCCAGCAGCCCGAGACAGGGGGCCAGGAACATTCAGTACTTC.